Listed below are T cell receptor beta chains from one sample, sequenced in a study of regulatory T cells in long-lasting Graves disease. TCRdb re-analysed the multiplex PCR reads in MiXCR, keeping a single row per CDR3 protein. The top ten hold approximately 15% of the sample, which has 250,000 or so distinct CDR3 sequences, 20% to 25% seen once. This specimen consisted of peripheral blood mononuclear cells (PBMCs), obtained at new diagnosis, from a patient treated with antithyroid drugs. The receptors derive from a female donor with Graves disease. Both conserved end residues are part of each CDR3. The order of the fields is V gene, J gene, D gene, clone size, CDR3 protein, CDR3 DNA. A D gene is named only where the DNA matches it firmly. Clone size appears in some rows only: once, few, many, or a class for an expanded clone.

TRBV12-3/TRBV12-4	TRBJ1-1	TRBD1	many	CASSPGGYTEAFF	TGTGCCAGCAGTCCAGGGGGATACACTGAAGCTTTCTTT
TRBV29-1	TRBJ1-3	TRBD1	NA	CSVRRGQGIDTIYF	TGCAGCGTCCGACGAGGACAGGGGATAGACACCATATATTTT
TRBV7-3	TRBJ2-1	TRBD2	NA	CASSQDGGLAGQSSYNEQFF	TGCGCCAGCAGCCAAGATGGCGGACTAGCGGGACAGAGCTCCTACAATGAGCAGTTCTTC
TRBV10-3	TRBJ2-7	NA	many	CAISRDAYEQYF	TGTGCCATCAGTAGGGACGCCTACGAGCAGTACTTC
TRBV6-5	TRBJ2-3	NA	many	CASSYSPQTTDTQYF	TGTGCCAGCAGTTACTCTCCTCAAACCACAGATACGCAGTATTTT
TRBV20-1	TRBJ2-2	TRBD2	few	CSARDAGGLAVGVGGELFF	TGCAGTGCTAGAGATGCGGGGGGACTAGCTGTGGGAGTAGGCGGGGAGCTGTTTTTT
TRBV5-4	TRBJ1-1	TRBD1	NA	CASSLGTGYESTEAFF	TGTGCCAGCAGCTTAGGGACAGGATATGAAAGCACTGAAGCTTTCTTT
TRBV19	TRBJ2-7	TRBD1	few	CASSPDRAPYEQYF	TGTGCCAGTAGTCCGGACAGGGCTCCCTACGAGCAGTACTTC
TRBV10-3	TRBJ2-3	TRBD1	many	CAIRTGGDTQYF	TGTGCCATCAGGACAGGGGGAGATACGCAGTATTTT
TRBV7-2	TRBJ2-1	TRBD2	many	CASRLAGGSSNEQFF	TGTGCCAGCAGGCTAGCGGGGGGTTCCTCCAATGAGCAGTTCTTC
TRBV7-9	TRBJ2-3	TRBD2	NA	CASSSTGTSGSGGTDTQYF	TGTGCCAGCAGCTCCACCGGGACTAGCGGGAGTGGTGGCACAGATACGCAGTATTTT
TRBV5-6	TRBJ2-7	NA	many	CASSLVGGGIAYEQYF	TGTGCCAGCAGCTTGGTTGGCGGCGGGATTGCCTACGAGCAGTACTTC
TRBV7-8	TRBJ1-5	NA	many	CASSLRGYQPQHF	TGTGCCAGCAGCTTACGGGGGTATCAGCCCCAGCATTTT
TRBV7-9	TRBJ1-1	TRBD1	NA	CASSSPGQGGTEAFF	TGTGCCAGCAGCTCGCCGGGACAGGGGGGTACTGAAGCTTTCTTT